This T cell receptor (beta chain) appears in the sequencing data of a study of cytomegalovirus exposure and HLA in healthy donors. This table comes from immunoSEQ multiplex PCR, and its TCRdb copy is limited to in-frame clones, with some not included. This table holds more than 90,000 clones, approximately 88% found once. This CDR3 comprises 15 residues. J gave up 1 base and V 0 bases, and 3 bases lay outside the gene matches. CDR1 and CDR2 from the germline V gene are SGHTS and YDEGEE. The sequence derives from a man between 18 and 29 years old in good health and CMV-seronegative. The sequencing input was PBMCs. This chain joins TRBV5-8 and TRBJ2-5; 7 nucleotides line up with TRBD1. The CDR3 spells CASSLVRDSQETQYF. In DNA, the CDR3 is TGTGCCAGCAGCTTGGTTAGGGACAGCCAAGAGACCCAGTACTTC.